This entry concerns a single T cell receptor beta chain. The CDR3 contains 15 residues. These data originate in a study of blood T cell repertoires in COVID-19. TCRdb's copy holds only in-frame clones and misses some; the assay was immunoSEQ multiplex PCR. Here the sample spans over 250,000 clones, 70% to 90% being singletons. Sequencing was done on a sample of peripheral blood. This TCR derives from a woman aged 25-40 years with acute or convalescent COVID-19. This chain links TRBV21-1 with TRBJ2-1; TRBD2 is the table's D call, not checked against the DNA. TRBV21-1 is annotated as a pseudogene. The CDR3 loop is CASSKLRTSKNEQFF. As DNA, the CDR3 is TGTGCCAGCAGCAAACTCAGGACTAGCAAGAATGAGCAGTTCTTC.